This T cell receptor beta chain was obtained from a study of OX40 agonist ivuxolimab in advanced cancers. Study-level background: Patients assigned to dose escalation were diagnosed with hepatocellular carcinoma, melanoma, renal cell or head and neck cancer.

Overall study results and limits: Average numbers of expanded clones were greater in CD8+ T cells than in CD4+. Doses of 0.1 to 3.0 mg/kg were accompanied by clonal expansion of CD4+ and CD8+ blood T cells by week 6.

Only in-frame clones appear in the TCRdb table, and some are missing; sequencing was by immunoSEQ multiplex PCR. The sample contains some 85,000 clones, 75% to 95% of which appear only once. Of note for this clone: Its antigen is still unknown.

This CDR3 region has 14 residues. Germline assignment: CDR1 ENHRY and CDR2 SYGVKD. The germline V and J ends were trimmed by 0 bases and 10 bases, with 15 bases remaining between them. This clonotype was obtained from an adult with an advanced solid tumor such as melanoma, head and neck, liver or kidney cancer. The sequencing used CD4+ or CD8+ T cells sorted from blood, collected in a trial of the OX40 agonist ivuxolimab. The V gene is TRBV10-3, the J gene TRBJ2-5; no reliable D call. Here the CDR3 reads CAISESVGRPGQYF. For the CDR3, the DNA is TGTGCCATCAGTGAGTCGGTTGGGCGACCGGGCCAGTACTTC.